Presented here are 10 T cell receptor beta chains from one specimen sequenced in a study of blood T cell repertoires in COVID-19. This table comes from immunoSEQ multiplex PCR, and its TCRdb copy is limited to in-frame clones, with some not included. The sample contains 200,000 to 250,000 clones, under 85% of which appear only once. Source material: peripheral blood. The receptors were gathered from a woman aged 80 or older with COVID-19, enrolled during active disease.

The chain joins TRBV5-4 to TRBJ2-3, with 10 bases matching TRBD2. The V segment lost 2 bases and the J segment 1 base; nucleotides outside the gene matches: 4. This CDR3 spans 16 amino acids. Germline CDR1 is SGHNT and CDR2 is YYREEE (reference sequence). The CDR3 reads CASSLSSGGGTDTQYF. The DNA for the CDR3 is TGTGCCAGCAGCTTATCAAGCGGGGGGGGCACAGATACGCAGTATTTT.

The chain has TRBV5-4 and TRBJ2-3, with TRBD2 matching over 8 bases. The CDR3 sequence is 16 residues long. The trim removed 0 bases at V and 2 bases at J, leaving 5 bases unmatched. Germline V gene sequence: CDR1 SGHNT, CDR2 YYREEE (reference sequence). CDR3 sequence: CASSLAGGGTTDTQYF. In DNA form, the CDR3 reads TGTGCCAGCAGCTTGGCCGGGGGGGGGACCACAGATACGCAGTATTTT.

The chain uses TRBV28 and TRBJ2-5; D gene unclear. From germline, CDR1 is MDHEN and CDR2 SYDVKM. Trimming took 7 bases from V and 4 from J, leaving 7 bases between them. CDR3 size: 11 residues. Here the CDR3 DNA reads TGTGCCAGCATCAAGAGAGAGACCCAGTACTTC. Encoded protein: CASIKRETQYF.

The genes are TRBV3-1 (or the pseudogene TRBV3-2) and TRBJ1-1, with a possible D match to TRBD1 (5 bases). V dropped 6 bases and J dropped 3 bases, with 11 bases sitting between them. The V gene's germline CDR1 is LGHDT and CDR2 YNNKEL (reference sequence). This CDR3 region has 13 residues. The CDR3 DNA reads TGTGCCAGCAGGCGGGACTCCTACACTGAAGCTTTCTTT. Amino acids: CASRRDSYTEAFF.

This clone has a single count. The same CDR3 arises from other DNA sequences in this sample as well. The chain carries TRBV18 and TRBJ2-7, with D perhaps matching TRBD2 (5 bases). Trimming shortened V by 2 bases and J by 4 bases, and 9 bases separated the two germline ends. Germline V gene lookup returns CDR1 KGHSH and CDR2 LQKENI. This CDR3 region has 13 residues. CDR3 residues: CASSPGGGYEQYF. The DNA for the CDR3 is TGTGCCAGCTCACCAGGCGGAGGTTACGAGCAGTACTTC.

This chain joins TRBV9 and TRBJ2-3; D is possibly TRBD2 (5 bases). The CDR3 has 15 residues. Trimming removed 7 bases from V and 4 bases from J, with 19 bases in between. Germline V gene sequence: CDR1 SGDLS, CDR2 YYNGEE. CDR3 DNA sequence: TGTGCCAGCGGGGTCTCTGGGAGTCTGGCAGATACGCAGTATTTT. Residues: CASGVSGSLADTQYF.

This clone came up once. V usage is TRBV6-5 and J usage is TRBJ1-4, with TRBD1 identical over 8 bases. The CDR3 runs 14 residues. V was clipped by 5 bases and J by 7 bases; unmatched bases: 6. CDR1 is MNHEY and CDR2 is SVGAGI in the germline V gene. The CDR3 spells CASSRQGMGEKLFF. The DNA for the CDR3 is TGTGCCAGCAGTAGACAGGGGATGGGTGAAAAACTGTTTTTT.

This clone showed up just once. The chain employs TRBV19 and TRBJ2-5; D is undetermined. This CDR3 comprises 13 residues. Germline lookup yields CDR1 LNHDA and CDR2 SQIVND (reference sequence). Trimming cost V 3 bases and J 5 bases, with 10 bases left between them. The CDR3 DNA follows: TGTGCCAGTAGTATCCCGAACGGGGAGACCCAGTACTTC. This translates into CASSIPNGETQYF.

The V call is TRBV20-1, the J call TRBJ2-1, with D possibly TRBD2 on 6 matching bases. V lost 3 bases to trimming and J lost 5 bases, with 8 bases between them. The CDR3 totals 12 residues. CDR1 DFQATT and CDR2 SNEGSKA come from the germline V gene (reference sequence). Here the CDR3 reads CSASTSNNEQFF. The CDR3 coding sequence is TGCAGTGCTAGTACTAGCAACAATGAGCAGTTCTTC.

This clone was picked up a small number of times. This chain links TRBV3-1 (or the pseudogene TRBV3-2) with TRBJ1-1; D not resolved. The germline gives CDR1 LGHDT, CDR2 YNNKEL (reference sequence). Trimming pared 4 bases from V and 5 bases from J, leaving 11 bases between. The CDR3 has 13 amino acids. The CDR3 DNA is TGTGCCAGCAGCCGGAGGGAGGGAACTGAAGCTTTCTTT. It translates to CASSRREGTEAFF.